Listed here are 17 T cell receptor beta chains from one sample, sequenced in a study of response to subunit inactivated influenza vaccine (dated by TCRdb to the late 2010s). The library relied on RT-PCR. The instrument was an Illumina HiSeq 2500. The public reads were reprocessed in TCRdb via fastp at Q25 and MiXCR, keeping in-frame beta chains. Identical CDR3 protein sequences are pooled into one entry, listed with their most common genes and DNA. This sample has around 710,000 distinct CDR3 sequences in its table, and approximately 15% of those were observed once. Roughly 6.4% of the sample lies in the top ten. The sample in question was PBMCs from blood, obtained less than 15 days before vaccination. The source of these receptors is a man aged 45-65 years who received an inactivated influenza vaccine. Donor details come from another sample of the same person, matched by shared clones.

This clonotype was seen more than once but under ten times. The rearrangement uses TRBV11-2 and TRBJ2-1, with TRBD2 matching over 10 bases. The trim removed 5 bases at V and 0 bases at J, leaving 13 bases unmatched. The CDR3 extends over 19 amino acids. From germline, CDR1 is SGHAT and CDR2 FQNNGV. The CDR3 region has the DNA TGTGCCAGCAGCCCATTTGGAGCGGGAGGGTTGAGCTCCTACAATGAGCAGTTCTTC. Its translation is CASSPFGAGGLSSYNEQFF.

This clonotype has just a few counts. The chain couples TRBV20-1 to TRBJ2-5; the match to TRBD1 covers 7 bases. CDR1 is DFQATT, CDR2 SNEGSKA, per germline (reference sequence). Germline trimming cut 4 bases from V and 1 base from J; bases unmatched to any gene: 6. This CDR3 contains 14 residues. The CDR3 coding sequence is TGCAGTGCTATTGGGACAGAAATCCAAGAGACCCAGTACTTC. Protein sequence: CSAIGTEIQETQYF.

This clonotype was counted between two and nine times. The J gene is TRBJ2-3, the V gene TRBV6-1, with 11 bases aligning to TRBD2. CDR1 MNHNS and CDR2 SASEGT come from the germline V gene. J gave up 4 bases and V 6 bases, and 9 bases lay outside the gene matches. The CDR3 length is 16 residues. The CDR3 reads CASRTLSGGAADTQYF. The CDR3, as DNA: TGTGCCAGCAGGACCCTTAGCGGGGGGGCAGCAGATACGCAGTATTTT.

This clonotype turned up a few times. This chain links TRBV9 with TRBJ2-5; 10 bases agree with TRBD2. Germline CDR1 and CDR2: SGDLS and YYNGEE. The CDR3 consists of 14 residues. V lost 1 base to trimming and J lost 5 bases; unmatched junction nucleotides: 2. The DNA of the CDR3 is TGTGCCAGCAGCGTACAAGCGGGAGGGGAGACCCAGTACTTC. Protein: CASSVQAGGETQYF.

This chain links TRBV11-2 with TRBJ2-2, with 8 bases that match TRBD1. The ends lost 3 bases at V and 4 bases at J; junction bases unmatched: 10. CDR1 SGHAT and CDR2 FQNNGV come from the germline V gene. The CDR3 is 17 residues long. CDR3 in amino acids: CASSLRQGAYLTGELFF. CDR3 DNA sequence: TGTGCCAGCAGCTTGAGGCAGGGGGCTTATCTCACCGGGGAGCTGTTTTTT. Variable domain in full (rest from reference TRBV11-2 and TRBJ2-2): EAGVAQSPRYKIIEKRQSVAFWCNPISGHATLYWYQQILGQGPKLLIQFQNNGVVDDSQLPKDRFSAERLKGVDSTLKIQPAKLEDSAVYLCASSLRQGAYLTGELFFGEGSRLTVL.

The table lists this clonotype with many counts. The CDR3 protein is CASSNYNEQFF. DNA for the CDR3: TGTGCCAGCAGCAATTACAATGAGCAGTTCTTC. V gene TRBV7-2 combines with J gene TRBJ2-1; D is uncertain. CDR1 SGHTA and CDR2 FQGNSA come from the germline V gene. The CDR3 is 11 residues long. V lost 5 bases and J 4 bases, leaving 3 bases between the germline ends.

This clonotype was picked up many times. The chain uses TRBV20-1 and TRBJ2-7; unclear D gene. There are 11 residues in the CDR3. Trimming removed 7 bases at V and 4 bases at J, with 11 bases between. In germline, CDR1 is DFQATT, CDR2 SNEGSKA (reference sequence). CDR3 DNA: TGCAGTGTGGGCCAACTATACGAGCAGTACTTC. Translating gives CSVGQLYEQYF.

This clonotype was picked up a small number of times. J is TRBJ2-2 and V is TRBV5-5; D is ambiguous. V was clipped by 3 bases and J by 5 bases, with 17 bases between them. CDR3 length: 16 residues. CDR1 and CDR2 (germline): SGHKS, YYEKEE (reference sequence). The CDR3 loop reads CASSSPEWVMTGELFF. CDR3 bases: TGTGCCAGCAGCTCTCCGGAGTGGGTTATGACCGGGGAGCTGTTTTTT. Using reference TRBV5-5 and TRBJ2-2 for the parts outside the CDR3, the full variable domain is DAGVTQSPTHLIKTRGQQVTLRCSPISGHKSVSWYQQVLGQGPQFIFQYYEKEERGRGNFPDRFSARQFPNYSSELNVNALLLGDSALYLCASSSPEWVMTGELFFGEGSRLTVL.

A few counts support this clonotype. CDR3 residues: CASSLSFSGDTQYF. In DNA, the CDR3 is TGTGCCAGCAGCTTATCCTTTTCGGGAGATACGCAGTATTTT. V gene TRBV7-9 combines with J gene TRBJ2-3; unclear D gene. V was clipped by 2 bases and J by 5 bases, with 11 bases between them. This CDR3 has 14 residues. Germline loops: CDR1 SEHNR, CDR2 FQNEAQ (reference sequence).

This sequence joins TRBV4-1 and TRBJ1-1, with D unresolved. Trimming pared 5 bases from V and 6 bases from J, leaving 16 bases between. From germline, CDR1 is MGHRA and CDR2 YSYEKL. The CDR3 has 14 amino acids. CDR3 sequence reads: CASSYKGEDSEAFF. The CDR3, as DNA: TGCGCCAGCAGCTACAAGGGTGAGGACTCTGAAGCTTTCTTT.

This clonotype was observed a handful of times. The CDR3 sequence: CASSLAGTSGGLPYNEQFF. In DNA, the CDR3 is TGTGCCAGCAGCTTAGCTGGGACTAGCGGGGGGCTACCCTACAATGAGCAGTTCTTC. V and J are TRBV7-2 and TRBJ2-1; 15 bases line up with TRBD2. The CDR3 is 19 residues long. V shed 0 bases and J 2 bases; nucleotides not matched to a gene: 5. Germline V gives CDR1 SGHTA, CDR2 FQGNSA.

The V call is TRBV7-6, the J call TRBJ1-1; D gene unclear. The CDR3 contains 14 residues. The germline V gene has CDR1 SGHVS and CDR2 FNYEAQ. V lost 0 bases, J lost 2 bases, and 7 bases lay in between. The DNA for the CDR3 is TGTGCCAGCAGCTTAGCGGAATCAAACACTGAAGCTTTCTTT. It translates to CASSLAESNTEAFF. The full variable domain, completed using reference TRBV7-6 and TRBJ1-1, is GAGVSQSPRYKVTKRGQDVALRCDPISGHVSLYWYRQALGQGPEFLTYFNYEAQQDKSGLPNDRFSAERPEGSISTLTIQRTEQRDSAMYRCASSLAESNTEAFFGQGTRLTVV.

J is TRBJ2-4 and V is TRBV20-1; D is possibly TRBD1 (5 bases). Germline V gene sequence: CDR1 DFQATT, CDR2 SNEGSKA (reference sequence). The CDR3 sequence is 12 residues long. This CDR3 is CSWGPPSDIQYF. In nucleotides, the CDR3 is TGCAGCTGGGGCCCCCCAAGCGACATTCAGTACTTC.

This clonotype was detected a few times. This chain connects TRBV15 to TRBJ2-1; D remains ambiguous. The ends were cut back, 0 bases at V and 6 bases at J, with 12 bases in the middle. The CDR3 loop spans 15 amino acids. In germline, CDR1 is LNHNV, CDR2 YYDKDF (reference sequence). The CDR3 is CATSRDLSRLNEQFF. The CDR3 nucleotides read TGTGCCACCAGCAGAGATCTGAGTAGACTCAATGAGCAGTTCTTC.

V usage is TRBV28 and J usage is TRBJ2-5, with TRBD1 matching 10 bases. The CDR3 extends over 13 amino acids. Germline CDR1 reads MDHEN; CDR2 reads SYDVKM. V dropped 10 bases and J dropped 4; count of bases not matched to a gene: 6. The CDR3 protein is CATSGTGVETQYF. The CDR3 DNA is TGTGCCACCTCAGGGACAGGGGTAGAGACCCAGTACTTC.

The V call is TRBV4-1, the J call TRBJ2-7; 7 positions match TRBD2. This CDR3 region has 16 residues. The germline CDR1 and CDR2 sequences are MGHRA and YSYEKL. V was pared by 2 bases and J by 3 bases, with 10 bases of the junction left unmatched. The CDR3 nucleotides read TGCGCCAGCAGCCAAAGAGCTGGACTAGGACTCTACGAGCAGTACTTC. Its translation is CASSQRAGLGLYEQYF.

V usage is TRBV12-3 or TRBV12-4 and J usage is TRBJ2-3; maybe TRBD2 (6 bases). Trimming took off 4 bases at V and 0 bases at J, with 11 bases between the two ends. The CDR3 is made up of 15 amino acids. CDR3 DNA: TGTGCCAGCAGTTCATGGCGGGATAGCACAGATACGCAGTATTTT. Translated: CASSSWRDSTDTQYF.